This entry is about one T cell receptor beta chain. The PCR employed 60 Vbeta primers together with 13 Jbeta primers. Libraries were prepared by immunoSEQ multiplex PCR; TCRdb keeps only in-frame clonotypes and omits some of them. The sample shows roughly 140,000 clones, 82% of them seen only once. This CDR3 contains 17 residues. Between the trimmed V and J ends, which lost 6 bases and 3 bases, there was a span of 23 bases. The germline CDR1 and CDR2 sequences are MDHEN and SYDVKM. The data derive from a study of cytomegalovirus exposure and HLA in healthy donors. This chain connects TRBV28 to TRBJ1-2; no clear D gene. Sequenced sample: PBMCs. The receptor was isolated from a man between 25 and 39 years old in good health and CMV-seropositive. The CDR3: CASRSYTTGRTHYGYTF. Here the CDR3 DNA reads TGTGCCAGCAGATCTTACACCACCGGACGGACTCACTATGGCTACACCTTC.